This T cell receptor (beta chain) comes out of a study of shared clonotypes between healthy human individuals. Study observations and caveats: Sequencing depth was expected to affect clonotype sharing among donors.

Deep-level running was used for the assay. The method was immunoSEQ multiplex PCR; TCRdb's version includes in-frame clones alone and lacks a portion of them. The profile shows some 2.4 million clones, under 95% of them singletons. Concerning this clone itself: The antigen remains undetermined.

Material: naive CD4+ T cells from PBMCs. Subset denoted: CD45RA+ positively selected. This TCR came from a young man in good health. Some clones in this sample may be carry-over from other donors' samples.

CDR3 DNA sequence: TGTGCCAGCTCACCACCCCGGGACAGGGGAGAGACCCAGTACTTC. It is translated as CASSPPRDRGETQYF. V usage is TRBV18 and J usage is TRBJ2-5; 10 bases agree with TRBD1. V lost 0 bases, J lost 4 bases, and 2 bases stayed unmatched. This CDR3 region has 15 residues. Germline V gives CDR1 KGHSH, CDR2 LQKENI. Full variable domain (outside the CDR3, taken from reference TRBV18 and TRBJ2-5): NAGVMQNPRHLVRRRGQEARLRCSPMKGHSHVYWYRQLPEEGLKFMVYLQKENIIDESGMPKERFSAEFPKEGPSILRIQQVVRGDSAAYFCASSPPRDRGETQYFGPGTRLLVL.